The 32 T cell receptor beta chains reported below all come from one sample, sequenced in a study of response to subunit inactivated influenza vaccine. TCRdb used MiXCR to reprocess the RT-PCR reads, holding one entry per CDR3 protein. The sample gives approximately 680,000 distinct CDR3 sequences, about a sixth of which show up once; 11% is in the top ten. Material: PBMCs from blood, obtained 11 to 12 days after vaccination. These receptors were collected from a man aged 45-65 years who received an inactivated influenza vaccine.

This clonotype was picked up many times. The genes are TRBV29-1 and TRBJ2-5, with D uncertain. The CDR3 has 11 residues. In germline, CDR1 is SQVTM, CDR2 ANQGSEA. The germline V and J ends were trimmed by 6 bases and 10 bases, with 15 bases remaining between them. The CDR3 DNA reads TGCAGCGTCCCCACCGGCCACGGCCAGTACTTC. Its translation is CSVPTGHGQYF.

This chain uses TRBV5-1 with TRBJ2-7, with 11 bases lining up with TRBD1. The CDR3 totals 17 residues. V lost 3 bases and J lost 5; bases outside the gene matches: 13. Per the germline V gene, CDR1 is SGHRS and CDR2 is YFSETQ. The CDR3 loop is CASSWTPVGTGGHEQYF. The CDR3 DNA is TGCGCCAGCAGCTGGACCCCTGTGGGGACAGGGGGACACGAGCAGTACTTC.

This clonotype was seen more than once but under ten times. The CDR3 coding sequence is TGTGCCAGCAAGAAGAACCTTGGAGGAGAGACCCAGTACTTC. Its translation is CASKKNLGGETQYF. The chain has TRBV27 and TRBJ2-5, with TRBD2 as a possible D gene (5 bases). Germline CDR1 MNHEY, CDR2 SMNVEV (reference sequence). The CDR3 length is 14 residues. V was trimmed by 7 bases and J by 4 bases, leaving 16 bases between them.

In this sample, this clonotype turned up a few times. The V gene is TRBV24-1, the J gene TRBJ2-4; D is unclear. Trimming removed 3 bases at V and 9 bases at J, with 8 bases between. The CDR3 totals 12 residues. Germline V CDR1 and CDR2: KGHDR, SFDVKD. This CDR3 is CATSDGPGIQYF. The CDR3 region has the DNA TGTGCCACCAGTGATGGGCCTGGCATTCAGTACTTC.

This chain uses TRBV9 with TRBJ2-3; TRBD1 aligns across 8 bases. This CDR3 comprises 15 residues. The junction had 5 bases not matched to a gene; V was cut back by 4 bases and J by 1 base. Per germline, CDR1 SGDLS and CDR2 YYNGEE. CDR3 nucleotides: TGTGCCAGCAGCATCGGGACAGGACGCACAGATACGCAGTATTTT. Translated, it gives CASSIGTGRTDTQYF.

The CDR3 is CASSLRQGLGNTIYF. The CDR3 DNA reads TGCGCCAGCAGCTTACGACAGGGTTTGGGAAACACCATATATTTT. This rearrangement joins TRBV5-1 to TRBJ1-3; TRBD1 matches at 7 bases. The V and J ends lost 2 bases and 4 bases, in that order; junction bases with no gene match: 6. The length of the CDR3 is 15 residues. The V gene's germline CDR1 is SGHRS and CDR2 YFSETQ.

This clonotype was found a few times. The chain joins TRBV4-1 to TRBJ2-2; D unresolved. The V gene lost 3 bases and the J gene lost 1 base, with 9 bases spanning the gap. The CDR3 spans 15 residues. CDR1 is MGHRA, CDR2 YSYEKL, per germline. The CDR3 spells CASSHKQQNTGELFF. In DNA form, the CDR3 reads TGCGCCAGCAGCCACAAACAGCAGAACACCGGGGAGCTGTTTTTT.

The chain couples TRBV12-3 or TRBV12-4 to TRBJ1-1, with no clear D. The CDR3 spans 13 residues. The V end lost 6 bases, the J end lost 3 bases, and 11 bases lay between the germline ends. The chain's CDR3 is CASSLRRYTEAFF. CDR3 nucleotide sequence: TGTGCCAGCAGCCTACGGAGGTACACTGAAGCTTTCTTT.

This clonotype has only a few counts. This chain connects TRBV9 to TRBJ2-7; perhaps D is TRBD1 or TRBD2 (5 bases each). Germline V gene lookup returns CDR1 SGDLS and CDR2 YYNGEE. Trimming took off 0 bases at V and 5 bases at J, with 18 bases between the two ends. The length of the CDR3 is 16 residues. The CDR3 here is CASSVGTRGNLDEQYF. Written as DNA, the CDR3 is TGTGCCAGCAGCGTAGGGACCCGGGGCAACTTGGACGAGCAGTACTTC.

The V gene is TRBV20-1, the J gene TRBJ2-2; D is unclear. The germline V gene has CDR1 DFQATT and CDR2 SNEGSKA (reference sequence). Deletions cut 4 bases from V and 2 bases from J, with 8 bases between. The CDR3 is 13 residues long. As DNA, the CDR3 is TGCAGTGCTATTTCCGGAAACACCGGGGAGCTGTTTTTT. Its protein product is CSAISGNTGELFF.

The chain uses TRBV7-2 and TRBJ2-5, with TRBD1 identical over 11 bases. Trimming took 5 bases from V and 6 from J; bases not matched to a gene: 5. Germline V CDR1 and CDR2: SGHTA, FQGNSA. The CDR3 is 14 residues long. Written as DNA, the CDR3 is TGTGCCAGCAGCCGCGGACAGGGGGCCAAGACCCAGTACTTC. Translating it yields CASSRGQGAKTQYF.

V is TRBV20-1 and J is TRBJ1-6, with D perhaps matching TRBD1 (6 bases). CDR1 is DFQATT and CDR2 is SNEGSKA in the germline V gene (reference sequence). This CDR3 region has 14 residues. V lost 3 bases to trimming and J lost 10 bases, with 16 bases between them. The chain's CDR3 is CSASRGGGGSPLHF. For the CDR3, the DNA is TGCAGTGCTAGCCGAGGGGGAGGAGGATCACCCCTCCACTTT.

This clonotype was detected a few times. V is TRBV6-5 and J is TRBJ2-1; 9 positions match TRBD2. The germline V gene has CDR1 MNHEY and CDR2 SVGAGI. V lost 4 bases to trimming and J lost 9 bases; unmatched junction nucleotides: 10. There are 15 residues in the CDR3. The CDR3 is CASSSGLAGPAEQFF. CDR3 in DNA: TGTGCCAGCAGTTCGGGACTAGCTGGGCCGGCTGAGCAGTTCTTC.

A few counts support this clonotype. The J gene is TRBJ1-1, the V gene TRBV24-1, with D maybe TRBD1 (6 bases). V was cut by 3 bases and J by 5 bases, with 9 bases left in between. This CDR3 comprises 13 residues. Germline lookup yields CDR1 KGHDR and CDR2 SFDVKD. CDR3 region: CATSDLQGTEAFF. The CDR3 region has the DNA TGTGCCACCAGTGATCTACAGGGAACTGAAGCTTTCTTT.

This clonotype was detected only a few times. The gene calls are TRBV7-8 and TRBJ2-7, with unresolved D. Trimming took 1 base from V and 2 from J, leaving 15 bases between them. This CDR3 spans 16 amino acids. CDR1 SGHVS and CDR2 FQNEAQ come from the germline V gene. CDR3 coding DNA: TGTGCCAGCAGCTTAGTTGTGCAGCCCACCCCCTACGAGCAGTACTTC. This translates into CASSLVVQPTPYEQYF.

This clonotype was counted a few times. The chain links TRBV5-1 to TRBJ2-3, with TRBD1 identical over 7 bases. The CDR3 consists of 16 residues. Germline CDR1 SGHRS, CDR2 YFSETQ. Trimming cost V 4 bases and J 0 bases; bases outside gene matches: 8. The DNA of the CDR3 is TGCGCCAGCAGCCCCACCTCGACAGGGAGCACAGATACGCAGTATTTT. Amino acids: CASSPTSTGSTDTQYF.

The chain couples TRBV7-2 to TRBJ2-1, with D hard to call. Germline loops: CDR1 SGHTA, CDR2 FQGNSA. The CDR3 loop spans 12 amino acids. V lost 4 bases, J lost 9 bases, and 10 bases lay in between. The CDR3 DNA reads as TGTGCCAGCAGCTCTCCGACTTTTGAGCAGTTCTTC. This codes for CASSSPTFEQFF.

The chain recombines TRBV5-1 with TRBJ1-2, with D perhaps matching TRBD1 (6 bases). Trimming took off 3 bases at V and 2 bases at J, with 14 bases between the two ends. The germline CDR1 and CDR2 sequences are SGHRS and YFSETQ. This CDR3 has 15 amino acids. Here the CDR3 DNA reads TGCGCCAGCAGCTCTCCGGGGGCTAGGAACTATGGCTACACCTTC. It translates to CASSSPGARNYGYTF.

In this sample, this clonotype turned up many times. The CDR3 loop reads CATSDARRGAGANVLTF. As DNA, the CDR3 is TGTGCCACCAGTGATGCCCGAAGAGGGGCTGGGGCCAACGTCCTGACTTTC. The chain combines TRBV24-1 with TRBJ2-6; either TRBD1 or TRBD2 may fit D (5 bases each). The CDR3 totals 17 residues. V lost 3 bases to trimming and J lost 2 bases, with 13 bases between them. Germline assignment: CDR1 KGHDR and CDR2 SFDVKD.

The chain carries TRBV12-3 or TRBV12-4 and TRBJ1-1, with no clear D. This CDR3 contains 11 residues. Trimming removed 6 bases from V and 10 bases from J, with 12 bases in between. The CDR3 DNA sequence: TGTGCCAGCAGGGGGTTACGTTCAGCTTTCTTT. Residues: CASRGLRSAFF.

This sequence joins TRBV9 and TRBJ2-7, with 11 bases lining up with TRBD1. The CDR3 sequence is 15 residues long. CDR1 and CDR2 from the germline V gene are SGDLS and YYNGEE. V gave up 3 bases and J gave up 2 bases; unmatched junction bases: 4. The chain's CDR3 is CASSAKGQGAYEQYF. The DNA for the CDR3 is TGTGCCAGCAGCGCTAAGGGACAGGGGGCCTACGAGCAGTACTTC.

The J gene is TRBJ2-5, the V gene TRBV29-1; 8 bases are shared with TRBD1. The CDR3 spans 14 residues. The germline V gene encodes CDR1 SQVTM and CDR2 ANQGSEA. V trimming: 3 bases; J trimming: 5 bases; junction bases outside the gene matches: 8. This CDR3 is CSVEQGAVGETQYF. DNA for the CDR3: TGCAGCGTTGAGCAGGGGGCCGTGGGGGAGACCCAGTACTTC.

This clonotype was detected a few times. The chain is built from TRBV7-2 and TRBJ2-3, with 7 bases matching TRBD2. V lost 5 bases, J lost 6 bases, and 5 bases stayed unmatched. The length of the CDR3 is 13 residues. CDR1 and CDR2 from the germline V gene are SGHTA and FQGNSA. CDR3 residues: CASSADGGDTQYF. CDR3 nucleotide sequence: TGTGCCAGCAGCGCGGACGGGGGGGATACGCAGTATTTT.

The CDR3 is CASSSPSGTSFYNEQFF. In nucleotides, the CDR3 is TGTGCCAGCAGTTCACCATCCGGGACTAGCTTTTACAATGAGCAGTTCTTC. V usage is TRBV28 and J usage is TRBJ2-1, with TRBD2 identical over 9 bases. Germline CDR1 and CDR2: MDHEN and SYDVKM. The J segment lost 4 bases and the V segment lost 4 bases, leaving 11 bases of the junction unmatched. The CDR3 runs to 17 residues.

This clonotype came up a few times. The chain has TRBV20-1 and TRBJ2-7; 14 bases map to TRBD2. The CDR3 totals 14 residues. Trimming removed 6 bases from V and 5 bases from J; junction bases left unmatched: 6. Germline V gene sequence: CDR1 DFQATT, CDR2 SNEGSKA (reference sequence). DNA of the CDR3: TGCAGTGCGAGACTAGCGGGAGGGCCCCACGAGCAGTACTTC. It is translated as CSARLAGGPHEQYF.

This chain uses TRBV4-1 with TRBJ2-6; possible D gene TRBD1, 5 bases. Germline CDR1 MGHRA, CDR2 YSYEKL. The CDR3 runs 16 residues. Trimming shortened V by 4 bases and J by 1 base, and 11 bases separated the two germline ends. The CDR3 DNA reads as TGCGCCAGCAGCCGGCAGGGATCGTCTGGGGCCAACGTCCTGACTTTC. This sequence encodes CASSRQGSSGANVLTF.

This clonotype has more than one count but fewer than ten. V usage is TRBV7-2 and J usage is TRBJ2-7; D ambiguous. The CDR3 has 11 amino acids. Trimming shortened V by 3 bases and J by 5 bases, and 5 bases separated the two germline ends. Germline lookup yields CDR1 SGHTA and CDR2 FQGNSA. The CDR3 region is CASSFMNEQYF. The CDR3 bases are TGTGCCAGCAGCTTTATGAACGAGCAGTACTTC.

This sequence joins TRBV7-9 and TRBJ2-3; TRBD1 or TRBD2 may be the D gene (5 bases each). V was pared by 2 bases and J by 0 bases, with 12 bases between. This CDR3 contains 16 residues. Looked up from germline, CDR1 is SEHNR and CDR2 is FQNEAQ (reference sequence). CDR3 sequence (DNA): TGTGCCAGCAGCTTAACAGGAGGACTTAGCACAGATACGCAGTATTTT. This codes for CASSLTGGLSTDTQYF. The complete variable domain, with remaining parts taken from reference TRBV7-9 and TRBJ2-3, reads DTGVSQNPRHKITKRGQNVTFRCDPISEHNRLYWYRQTLGQGPEFLTYFQNEAQLEKSRLLSDRFSAERPKGSFSTLEIQRTEQGDSAMYLCASSLTGGLSTDTQYFGPGTRLTVL.

There are a few counts of this clonotype. The rearrangement links TRBV7-2 to TRBJ2-1; 9 nucleotides line up with TRBD2. CDR3 length: 16 amino acids. The V gene end was trimmed by 5 bases and the J gene end by 3 bases; junction bases not matched to a gene: 8. Per germline, CDR1 SGHTA and CDR2 FQGNSA. The CDR3 here is CASSKRGLADYNEQFF. CDR3 sequence (DNA): TGTGCCAGCAGCAAAAGGGGACTAGCTGACTACAATGAGCAGTTCTTC.

CDR3 protein: CASSLSRGSSSDTQYF. CDR3 sequence (DNA): TGCGCCAGCAGCTTGAGTAGGGGAAGCTCTTCAGATACGCAGTATTTT. The chain couples TRBV5-1 to TRBJ2-3; D may be TRBD1 (5 bases). Trimming took 1 base from V and 4 from J, leaving 16 bases between them. CDR1 is SGHRS and CDR2 is YFSETQ in the germline V gene. The CDR3 is 16 residues long.

In its sample, this clonotype was seen a few times. The V gene is TRBV20-1, the J gene TRBJ1-6, with 7 bases matching TRBD1. This CDR3 is 16 amino acids long. Germline assignment: CDR1 DFQATT and CDR2 SNEGSKA (reference sequence). The V and J ends lost 1 base and 7 bases, in that order; junction bases with no gene match: 10. The CDR3 here is CSARVEGQPRNSPLHF. The CDR3 bases are TGCAGTGCTAGAGTAGAGGGACAGCCCAGGAATTCACCCCTCCACTTT.

This clonotype was counted at least ten times. V is TRBV6-1 and J is TRBJ2-6; TRBD1 is a possible D gene (6 bases). V shed 6 bases and J shed 0 bases, with 9 bases lying between them. CDR3 size: 15 residues. The V gene's germline CDR1 is MNHNS and CDR2 SASEGT. The CDR3 spells CASRSTGSGANVLTF. CDR3 DNA: TGTGCCAGCAGATCGACAGGCTCTGGGGCCAACGTCCTGACTTTC.